The 11 T cell receptor beta chains reported below all come from one sample, sequenced in a study of identical twins. TCRdb fed the 5' RACE reads into MiXCR, producing one record per CDR3 protein. Among some 690,000 distinct CDR3 sequences listed, about 20% were seen once. This same sample was also taken into another study, of T cells expressing NK-cell markers.

The sample taken for sequencing was PBMCs. These receptor sequences come from a woman aged 18 to 35 in good health.

This clonotype has a count of ten or more. This chain connects TRBV20-1 to TRBJ2-7; 7 bases fit TRBD2. The CDR3 covers 17 residues. CDR1 is DFQATT, CDR2 SNEGSKA, per germline (reference sequence). V dropped 0 bases and J dropped 2; count of bases not matched to a gene: 13. DNA of the CDR3: TGCAGTGCTAGAGATTCGGGTGTCGCGGGAGTTGCCTACGAGCAGTACTTC. Its protein is CSARDSGVAGVAYEQYF.

This clonotype was recorded at least ten times. The genes are TRBV20-1 and TRBJ1-1, with 9 nucleotides matching TRBD1. Germline V gene data show CDR1 as DFQATT and CDR2 as SNEGSKA (reference sequence). This CDR3 spans 17 amino acids. The V gene end was trimmed by 1 base and the J gene end by 4 bases; junction bases not matched to a gene: 13. CDR3: CSARALTTGGVSTEAFF. DNA for the CDR3: TGCAGTGCTAGAGCCCTAACAACAGGGGGCGTCTCCACTGAAGCTTTCTTT.

This chain joins TRBV12-3 or TRBV12-4 and TRBJ2-5; D remains ambiguous. Trimming removed 6 bases at V and 7 bases at J, with 15 bases between. The CDR3 runs to 13 residues. For the CDR3, the DNA is TGTGCCAGCAGCCCGAACCGTAAGGGGACCCAGTACTTC. Its translation is CASSPNRKGTQYF.

This clonotype was observed a few times. The chain uses TRBV25-1 and TRBJ2-1; D ambiguous. The V and J ends lost 1 base and 4 bases respectively, with 8 bases between them. Germline assignment: CDR1 MGHDK and CDR2 SYGVNS. The CDR3 loop spans 14 amino acids. The DNA for the CDR3 is TGTGCCAGCAGTGAATTGGCCGGGTACAATGAGCAGTTCTTC. Translating gives CASSELAGYNEQFF.

This clonotype was counted ten times or more. This sequence joins TRBV2 and TRBJ2-5; possible D gene TRBD2, 5 bases. The V gene lost 3 bases and the J gene lost 14 bases, with 13 bases spanning the gap. The germline V gene has CDR1 SNHLY and CDR2 FYNNEI. The CDR3 length is 11 residues. The CDR3 spells CASSEAPAAYF. As DNA, the CDR3 is TGTGCCAGCAGTGAGGCCCCAGCGGCCTACTTC. Supplemented by reference TRBV2 and TRBJ2-5, the full variable domain reads EPEVTQTPSHQVTQMGQEVILRCVPISNHLYFYWYRQILGQKVEFLVSFYNNEISEKSEIFDDQFSVERPDGSNFTLKIRSTKLEDSAMYFCASSEAPAAYFGPGTRLLVL.

This clonotype was observed many times. The chain couples TRBV3-1 to TRBJ1-6; no reliable D call. The CDR3 extends over 12 amino acids. Germline CDR1 and CDR2: LGHDT and YNNKEL (reference sequence). Trimming shortened V by 7 bases and J by 7 bases, and 8 bases separated the two germline ends. CDR3 nucleotides: TGTGCCAGCAACACCGGAAATTCACCCCTCCACTTT. It encodes CASNTGNSPLHF.

CDR3 in DNA: TGTGCCAGCAGCTTGACGCGGGGGTCCTACGAGCAGTACTTC. It encodes CASSLTRGSYEQYF. This chain links TRBV7-2 with TRBJ2-7; 7 bases agree with TRBD2. Per the germline V gene, CDR1 is SGHTA and CDR2 is FQGNSA. This CDR3 is 14 amino acids long. V trimming: 3 bases; J trimming: 1 base; junction bases outside the gene matches: 3.

This clonotype appeared a few times. The chain uses TRBV27 and TRBJ2-3; D might be TRBD2 (6 bases). This CDR3 has 14 residues. CDR1 is MNHEY, CDR2 SMNVEV, per germline (reference sequence). With 5 bases removed from V and 2 bases from J, the gap between germline ends came to 11 bases. CDR3 protein: CASSRAGHTDTQYF. In DNA form, the CDR3 reads TGTGCCAGCAGTCGGGCGGGGCACACAGATACGCAGTATTTT.

Only a few counts were recorded for this clonotype. V gene TRBV5-1 combines with J gene TRBJ2-3; 7 bases line up with TRBD2. The V gene end was trimmed by 0 bases and the J gene end by 6 bases; junction bases not matched to a gene: 4. There are 14 residues in the CDR3. Germline lookup yields CDR1 SGHRS and CDR2 YFSETQ. CDR3 sequence (DNA): TGCGCCAGCAGCTTGGACCGGGGGGATGATACGCAGTATTTT. It specifies CASSLDRGDDTQYF. Full variable domain (rest looked up from reference TRBV5-1 and TRBJ2-3): KAGVTQTPRYLIKTRGQQVTLSCSPISGHRSVSWYQQTPGQGLQFLFEYFSETQRNKGNFPGRFSGRQFSNSRSEMNVSTLELGDSALYLCASSLDRGDDTQYFGPGTRLTVL.

This rearrangement joins TRBV20-1 to TRBJ1-2; maybe TRBD1 (6 bases). Trimming stripped 5 bases from V and 0 bases from J, with 10 bases between. The CDR3 extends over 13 amino acids. Per the germline V gene, CDR1 is DFQATT and CDR2 is SNEGSKA (reference sequence). The CDR3 reads CSAGRDTNYGYTF. CDR3 sequence (DNA): TGCAGTGCTGGGAGGGACACTAACTATGGCTACACCTTC.

CDR3 loop: CSANIATSTDTQYF. In nucleotides, the CDR3 is TGCAGTGCCAACATCGCCACTAGCACAGATACGCAGTATTTT. The chain combines TRBV20-1 with TRBJ2-3; D is unresolved. Germline assignment: CDR1 DFQATT and CDR2 SNEGSKA (reference sequence). This CDR3 region has 14 residues. The V and J ends lost 6 bases and 0 bases respectively, with 13 bases between them.